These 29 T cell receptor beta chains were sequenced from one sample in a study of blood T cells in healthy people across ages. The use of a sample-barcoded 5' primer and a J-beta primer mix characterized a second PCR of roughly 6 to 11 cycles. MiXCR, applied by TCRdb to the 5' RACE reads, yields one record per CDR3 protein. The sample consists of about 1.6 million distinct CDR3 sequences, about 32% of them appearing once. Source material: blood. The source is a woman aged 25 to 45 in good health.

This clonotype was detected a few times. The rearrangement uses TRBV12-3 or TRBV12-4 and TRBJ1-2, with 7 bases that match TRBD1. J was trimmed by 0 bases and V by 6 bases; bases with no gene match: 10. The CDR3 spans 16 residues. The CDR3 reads CASSRTGTRSNYGYTF. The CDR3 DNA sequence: TGTGCCAGCAGCCGGACAGGTACTCGCTCTAACTATGGCTACACCTTC.

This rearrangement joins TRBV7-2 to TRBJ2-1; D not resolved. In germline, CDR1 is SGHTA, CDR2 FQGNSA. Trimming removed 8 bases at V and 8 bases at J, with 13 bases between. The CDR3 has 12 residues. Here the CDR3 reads CASRIPADEQFF. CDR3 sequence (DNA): TGTGCCAGCCGAATCCCTGCGGATGAGCAGTTCTTC.

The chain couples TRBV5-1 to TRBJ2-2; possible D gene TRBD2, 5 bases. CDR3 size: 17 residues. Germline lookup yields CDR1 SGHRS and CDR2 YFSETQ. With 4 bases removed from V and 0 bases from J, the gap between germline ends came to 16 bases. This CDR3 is CASSRNPGRTNTGELFF. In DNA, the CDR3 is TGCGCCAGCAGCCGAAACCCGGGAAGAACGAACACCGGGGAGCTGTTTTTT. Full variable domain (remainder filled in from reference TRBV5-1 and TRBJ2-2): KAGVTQTPRYLIKTRGQQVTLSCSPISGHRSVSWYQQTPGQGLQFLFEYFSETQRNKGNFPGRFSGRQFSNSRSEMNVSTLELGDSALYLCASSRNPGRTNTGELFFGEGSRLTVL.

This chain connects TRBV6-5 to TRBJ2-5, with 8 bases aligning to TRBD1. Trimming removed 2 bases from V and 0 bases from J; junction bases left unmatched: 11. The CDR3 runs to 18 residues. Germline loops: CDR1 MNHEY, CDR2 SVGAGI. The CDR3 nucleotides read TGTGCCAGCAGTTACGGAACGAGCCGGGACAGGTACCAAGAGACCCAGTACTTC. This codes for CASSYGTSRDRYQETQYF.

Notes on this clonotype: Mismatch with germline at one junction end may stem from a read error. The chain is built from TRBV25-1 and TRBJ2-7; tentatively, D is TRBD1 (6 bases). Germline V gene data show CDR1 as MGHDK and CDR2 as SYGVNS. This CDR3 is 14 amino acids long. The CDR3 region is CTSKMTGSSYEQYF. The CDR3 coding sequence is TGTACCAGCAAGATGACAGGCAGCTCCTACGAGCAGTACTTC.

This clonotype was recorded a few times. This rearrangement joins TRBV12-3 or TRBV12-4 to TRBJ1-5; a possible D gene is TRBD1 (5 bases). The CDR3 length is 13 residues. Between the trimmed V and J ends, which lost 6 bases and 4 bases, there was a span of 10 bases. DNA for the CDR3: TGTGCCAGCAGATCCACAGGTAATCAGCCCCAGCATTTT. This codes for CASRSTGNQPQHF.

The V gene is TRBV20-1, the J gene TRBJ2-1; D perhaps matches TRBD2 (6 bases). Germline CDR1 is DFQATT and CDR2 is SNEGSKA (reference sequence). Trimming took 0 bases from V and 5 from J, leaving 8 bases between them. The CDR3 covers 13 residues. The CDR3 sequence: CSARDPGDNEQFF. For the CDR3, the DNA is TGCAGTGCTAGAGATCCGGGGGACAATGAGCAGTTCTTC.

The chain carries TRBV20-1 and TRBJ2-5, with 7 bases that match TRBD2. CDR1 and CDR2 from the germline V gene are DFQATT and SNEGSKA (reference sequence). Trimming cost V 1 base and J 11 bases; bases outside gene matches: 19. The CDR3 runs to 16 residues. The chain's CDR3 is CSARGPTLGRAGEQYF. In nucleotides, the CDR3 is TGCAGTGCTAGAGGCCCGACCCTAGGGCGTGCGGGGGAGCAGTACTTC.

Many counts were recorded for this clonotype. CDR3 sequence (DNA): TGCGCCAGCAGCCAAGCGGCGACTAGCGGCCAAGGCTACGAGCAGTACTTC. Its protein product is CASSQAATSGQGYEQYF. The rearrangement joins TRBV4-1 to TRBJ2-7; TRBD2 aligns across 9 bases. This CDR3 comprises 17 residues. CDR1 is MGHRA, CDR2 YSYEKL, per germline. The trim removed 1 base at V and 3 bases at J, leaving 10 bases unmatched.

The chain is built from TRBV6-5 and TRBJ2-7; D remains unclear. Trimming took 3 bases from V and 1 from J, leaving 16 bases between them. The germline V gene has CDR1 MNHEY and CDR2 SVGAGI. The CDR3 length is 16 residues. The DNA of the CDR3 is TGTGCCAGCAGTTATTCAACCGGACGGGTTTCCTACGAGCAGTACTTC. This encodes CASSYSTGRVSYEQYF.

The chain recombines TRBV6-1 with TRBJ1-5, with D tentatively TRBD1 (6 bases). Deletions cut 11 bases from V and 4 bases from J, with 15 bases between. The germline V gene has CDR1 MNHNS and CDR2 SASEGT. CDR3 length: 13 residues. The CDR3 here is CAVRGLENQPQHF. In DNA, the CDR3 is TGTGCCGTCAGGGGATTAGAGAATCAGCCCCAGCATTTT.

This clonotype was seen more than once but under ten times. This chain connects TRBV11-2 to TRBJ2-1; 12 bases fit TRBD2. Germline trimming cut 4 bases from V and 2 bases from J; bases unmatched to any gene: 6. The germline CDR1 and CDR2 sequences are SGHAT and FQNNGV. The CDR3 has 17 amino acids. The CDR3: CASSSGLAGEAYNEQFF. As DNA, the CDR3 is TGTGCCAGCAGCTCGGGACTAGCGGGCGAGGCCTACAATGAGCAGTTCTTC.

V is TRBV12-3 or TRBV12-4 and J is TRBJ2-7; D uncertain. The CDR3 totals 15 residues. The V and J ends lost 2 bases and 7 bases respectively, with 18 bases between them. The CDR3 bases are TGTGCCAGCAGTTTAACGGCCCAAGTTAAGGGAGAGCAGTACTTC. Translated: CASSLTAQVKGEQYF.

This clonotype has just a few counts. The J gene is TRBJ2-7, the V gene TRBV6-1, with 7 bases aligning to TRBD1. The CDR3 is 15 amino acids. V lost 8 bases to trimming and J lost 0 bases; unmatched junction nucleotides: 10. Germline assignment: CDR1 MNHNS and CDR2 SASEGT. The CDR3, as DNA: TGTGCCAGCCCGGTGACAGGGCCCGGCTCCTACGAGCAGTACTTC. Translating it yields CASPVTGPGSYEQYF.

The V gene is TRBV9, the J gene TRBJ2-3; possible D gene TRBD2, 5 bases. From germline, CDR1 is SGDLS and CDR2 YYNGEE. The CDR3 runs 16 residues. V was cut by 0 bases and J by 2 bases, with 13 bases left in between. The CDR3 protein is CASSVASSSLTDTQYF. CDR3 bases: TGTGCCAGCAGCGTAGCATCTAGCTCACTCACAGATACGCAGTATTTT.

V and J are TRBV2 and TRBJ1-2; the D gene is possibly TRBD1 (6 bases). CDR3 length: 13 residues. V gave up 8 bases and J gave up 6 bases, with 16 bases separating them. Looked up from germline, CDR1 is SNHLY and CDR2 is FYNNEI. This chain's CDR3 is CASGGLQGHGYTF. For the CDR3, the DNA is TGTGCCAGCGGGGGGTTACAGGGCCATGGCTACACCTTC.

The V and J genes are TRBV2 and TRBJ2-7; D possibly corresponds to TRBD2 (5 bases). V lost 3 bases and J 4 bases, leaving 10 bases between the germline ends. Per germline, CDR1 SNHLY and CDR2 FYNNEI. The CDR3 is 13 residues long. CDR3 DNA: TGTGCCAGCAGTGATCTAGCTATGTACGAGCAGTACTTC. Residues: CASSDLAMYEQYF.

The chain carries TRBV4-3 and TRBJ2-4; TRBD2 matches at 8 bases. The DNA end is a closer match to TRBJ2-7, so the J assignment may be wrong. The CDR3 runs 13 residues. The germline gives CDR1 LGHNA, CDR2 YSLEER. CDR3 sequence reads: CASSGREGDEQYF. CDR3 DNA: TGCGCCAGCAGTGGACGGGAGGGTGACGAGCAGTACTTC.

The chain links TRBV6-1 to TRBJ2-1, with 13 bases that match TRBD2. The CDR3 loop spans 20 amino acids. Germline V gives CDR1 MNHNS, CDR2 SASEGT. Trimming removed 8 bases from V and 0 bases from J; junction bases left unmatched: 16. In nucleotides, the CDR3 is TGTGCCAGCGAGACTAGCGGGAGGCTAGTCGGCCCCGGCTCCTACAATGAGCAGTTCTTC. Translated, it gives CASETSGRLVGPGSYNEQFF.

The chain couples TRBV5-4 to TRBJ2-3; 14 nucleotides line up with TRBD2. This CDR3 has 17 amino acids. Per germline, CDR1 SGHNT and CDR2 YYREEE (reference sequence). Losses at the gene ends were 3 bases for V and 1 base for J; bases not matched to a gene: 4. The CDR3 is CASSSRTSGGRTDTQYF. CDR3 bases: TGTGCCAGCAGCTCGCGGACTAGCGGGGGGCGCACAGATACGCAGTATTTT.

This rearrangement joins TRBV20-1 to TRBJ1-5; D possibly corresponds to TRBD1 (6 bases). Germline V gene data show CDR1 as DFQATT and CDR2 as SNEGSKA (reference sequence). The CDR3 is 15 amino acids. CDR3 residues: CSVASPGGGNQPQHF. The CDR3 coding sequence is TGCAGCGTTGCTAGTCCCGGGGGCGGCAATCAGCCCCAGCATTTT.

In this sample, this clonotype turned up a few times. In nucleotides, the CDR3 is TGTGCCATCAGTGGCCCAGCCAGGGGCTACGAGCAGTACTTC. Protein sequence: CAISGPARGYEQYF. The V and J genes are TRBV10-3 and TRBJ2-7, with D tentatively TRBD1 (6 bases). CDR1 is ENHRY and CDR2 is SYGVKD in the germline V gene. The CDR3 covers 14 residues. Trimming cost V 4 bases and J 3 bases, with 13 bases left between them.

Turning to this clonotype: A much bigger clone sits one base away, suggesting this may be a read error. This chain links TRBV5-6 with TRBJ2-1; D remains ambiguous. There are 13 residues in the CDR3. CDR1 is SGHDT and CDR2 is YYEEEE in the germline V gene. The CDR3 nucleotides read TGTGCCAACAGCTCCGTACAACGCCTCATGAAGTTCTTC. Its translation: CANSSVQRLMKFF.

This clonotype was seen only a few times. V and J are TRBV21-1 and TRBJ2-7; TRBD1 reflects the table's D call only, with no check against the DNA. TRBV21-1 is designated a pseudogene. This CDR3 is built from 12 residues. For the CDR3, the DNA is TGTGCCAGGGGGGGCAGGCTGTACGAGCAGTACTTC. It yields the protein CARGGRLYEQYF.

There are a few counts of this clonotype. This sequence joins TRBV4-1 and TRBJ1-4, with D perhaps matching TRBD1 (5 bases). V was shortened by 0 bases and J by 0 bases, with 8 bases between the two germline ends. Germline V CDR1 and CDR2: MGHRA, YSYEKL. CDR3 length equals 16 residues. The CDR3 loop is CASSQELTATNEKLFF. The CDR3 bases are TGCGCCAGCAGCCAAGAATTGACAGCAACTAATGAAAAACTGTTTTTT.

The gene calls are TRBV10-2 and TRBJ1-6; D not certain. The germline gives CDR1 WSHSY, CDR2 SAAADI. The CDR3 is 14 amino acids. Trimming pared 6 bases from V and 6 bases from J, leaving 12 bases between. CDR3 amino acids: CASSRDGSNSPLHF. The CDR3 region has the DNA TGCGCCAGCAGCCGTGACGGATCTAATTCACCCCTCCACTTT.

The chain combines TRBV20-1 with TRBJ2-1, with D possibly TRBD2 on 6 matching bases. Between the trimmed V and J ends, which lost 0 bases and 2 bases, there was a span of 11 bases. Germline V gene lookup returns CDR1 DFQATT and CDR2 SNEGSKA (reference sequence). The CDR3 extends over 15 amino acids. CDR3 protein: CSARESGWAYNEQFF. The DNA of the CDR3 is TGCAGTGCTAGAGAGAGCGGGTGGGCCTACAATGAGCAGTTCTTC.

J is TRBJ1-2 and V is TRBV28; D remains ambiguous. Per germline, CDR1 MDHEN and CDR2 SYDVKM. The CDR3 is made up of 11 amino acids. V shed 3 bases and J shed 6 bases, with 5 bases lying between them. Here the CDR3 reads CASSFQDGYTF. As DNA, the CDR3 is TGTGCCAGCAGTTTCCAAGATGGCTACACCTTC.

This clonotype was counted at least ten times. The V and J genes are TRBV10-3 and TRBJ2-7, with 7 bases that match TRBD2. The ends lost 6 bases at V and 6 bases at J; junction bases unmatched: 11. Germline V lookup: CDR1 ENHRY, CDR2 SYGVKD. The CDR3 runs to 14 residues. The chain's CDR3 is CAIREGLGPREQYF. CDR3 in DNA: TGTGCCATCAGGGAAGGACTAGGCCCTCGCGAGCAGTACTTC.